These T cell receptor beta chains were read from a single sample in a study of T cell responses to AZD1222 COVID-19 vaccine. TCRdb's copy holds only in-frame clones and misses some; the assay was immunoSEQ multiplex PCR. In the table there are approximately 99,000 clones, 89% of which are singletons. The material sequenced was peripheral blood, taken on day 0 of MenACWY control vaccination. All receptors derive from an adult in good health. Each CDR3 is given without its conserved first and last residue. Some rows have no size entry. The others give once, few or many, or a class for an expanded clone.

CDR3 length,J gene,clone size,V gene,CDR3 protein
12,TRBJ2-7,-,TRBV28,ATSSGGRGYEQY
12,TRBJ1-2,-,TRBV19,ASSSPPRTDGYT
12,TRBJ1-4,-,TRBV19,ASGRAGVSEKLF
10,TRBJ2-1,-,TRBV6-2/TRBV6-3,ASSRLYNEQF
12,TRBJ2-2,-,TRBV30,AWSVNRGSGELF
13,TRBJ1-5,-,TRBV4-3,ASSQSIRGGQPQH
14,TRBJ2-7,-,TRBV6-2/TRBV6-3,ASSQPGLEGEGEQY
11,TRBJ1-1,-,TRBV5-1,ASSSQGEEEAF
13,TRBJ2-7,-,TRBV5-1,ASSPDRRSTYEQY
13,TRBJ1-6,-,TRBV2,ASRDQSSYNSPLH
12,TRBJ1-2,-,TRBV19,ASSNGQGIYGYT
10,TRBJ2-1,once,TRBV28,ASSFVGNEQF
12,TRBJ2-7,-,TRBV5-6,ASRGTSGIYEQY
13,TRBJ2-7,-,TRBV6-2/TRBV6-3,ASSYEAARTYEQY
11,TRBJ1-1,-,TRBV12-3/TRBV12-4,ASSREIGSEAF
13,TRBJ2-1,-,TRBV5-1,ASSLVADNYNEQF
11,TRBJ1-3,-,TRBV2,ASSEDSGNTIY
14,TRBJ2-7,once,TRBV6-5,ASSYSGVWSSYEQY
14,TRBJ1-3,-,TRBV19,ASSVRTDNSGNTIY
15,TRBJ1-2,once,TRBV5-1,ASSFQAAAGGNYGYT
10,TRBJ1-2,-,TRBV27,ASSLTGASYT
11,TRBJ2-5,-,TRBV3-1/TRBV3-2,ASSQGHRETQY
12,TRBJ1-3,-,TRBV4-1,ASSHPGQRNTIY
11,TRBJ2-5,-,TRBV30,APGGRTRETQY
14,TRBJ1-2,-,TRBV18,ASSPYGRGPLYGYT
13,TRBJ2-3,-,TRBV6-8,ASSYSGTGGSTQY
10,TRBJ1-1,once,TRBV28,ASSLGHIEAF
11,TRBJ2-7,once,TRBV6-5,ASSLKLDNEQY
11,TRBJ1-1,-,TRBV7-3,ASSSQGDTEAF
13,TRBJ2-3,few,TRBV5-4,ASSFELASSDTQY
14,TRBJ1-6,once,TRBV6-1,ASSDQPGQGGSPLH
13,TRBJ2-4,-,TRBV7-9,ASSSLGLAKNIQY
14,TRBJ2-3,-,TRBV10-3,AISEARRGGTDTQY
11,TRBJ2-5,-,TRBV9,ASSPRVQETQY
13,TRBJ2-7,-,TRBV7-9,ASSPRQGATYEQY
15,TRBJ1-5,-,TRBV6-2/TRBV6-3,ASSTGQGINSNQPQH
15,TRBJ1-6,-,TRBV7-2,ASSSRGTGVGASPLH
12,TRBJ2-2,once,TRBV5-1,ASSLGGGNGELF
12,TRBJ2-5,-,TRBV2,ASTLDRGRETQY
15,TRBJ1-3,-,TRBV9,ASSEREQGPLRNTIY
11,TRBJ2-1,-,TRBV11-2,ASSPAGDNEQF
11,TRBJ2-1,-,TRBV19,ASSIRFHNEQF
14,TRBJ1-6,-,TRBV9,ASSVLGSSYNSPLH